This T cell receptor beta chain was identified in a study of cytomegalovirus exposure and HLA in healthy donors. Study information: A data release that came early held around 85 million unique TCRs from HLA-typed donors.

Study observations and caveats: The likely explanation for a cluster of highly shared sequence variants was sequencing artifact.

With respect to this clone: Antigen specificity is unknown.

CDR3 length: 15 amino acids. Trimming shortened V by 5 bases and J by 12 bases, and 20 bases separated the two germline ends. In germline, CDR1 is SGHAT, CDR2 FQNNGV. Amplification used 60 Vbeta primers and 13 Jbeta primers. Profiled with immunoSEQ multiplex PCR; TCRdb holds only in-frame clones, not every one. This table has about 130,000 clones, 70% to 80% appearing once. V usage is TRBV11-2 and J usage is TRBJ1-6; D may be TRBD1 (5 bases). This TCR was sampled from a man between 50 and 59 years old in good health and CMV-seronegative. What was sequenced was PBMCs. CDR3 bases: TGTGCCAGCAGCCCGCCCCCGGGGGACGGTGGACCCCTCCACTTT. As protein: CASSPPPGDGGPLHF.